The 17 T cell receptor beta chains below were found in one sample sequenced in a study of human T cells and chemical hapten exposure. TCRdb re-called the RACE reads with MiXCR, one entry per CDR3 protein. The sample shows 300,000 to 450,000 distinct CDR3 sequences, 5.5% of them seen only once. Documented time point: pre-sensitization, week 0. Treatment of the sample: therapeutic diphenylcyclopropenone sensitization with weekly scalp DPC. Material: whole blood, obtained in connection with sensitization to the hapten diphenylcyclopropenone (DPC). These receptors were collected from a woman younger than 35 with alopecia areata. Some clones in this sample may be carry-over from other donors' samples.

The rearrangement links TRBV3-1 to TRBJ2-5; tentative D call: TRBD1 (5 bases). V was clipped by 5 bases and J by 2 bases, with 9 bases between them. The germline V gene encodes CDR1 LGHDT and CDR2 YNNKEL (reference sequence). CDR3 length: 13 amino acids. The CDR3: CASSKRQQETQYF. As DNA, the CDR3 is TGTGCCAGCAGCAAACGACAGCAAGAGACCCAGTACTTC.

This clonotype has just a few counts. The J gene is TRBJ1-3, the V gene TRBV25-1; D is uncertain. This CDR3 is built from 14 residues. Trimming removed 4 bases from V and 0 bases from J, with 7 bases in between. Germline assignment: CDR1 MGHDK and CDR2 SYGVNS. The CDR3 sequence is CASSVEGSGNTIYF. CDR3 coding DNA: TGTGCCAGCAGTGTTGAGGGCTCTGGAAACACCATATATTTT.

This clonotype came up many times. The genes are TRBV7-3 and TRBJ1-1; no definite D call. The CDR3 loop spans 13 amino acids. V dropped 2 bases and J dropped 3 bases, with 7 bases sitting between them. Looked up from germline, CDR1 is SGHTA and CDR2 is FQGTGA. The CDR3 protein is CASSLYSHTEAFF. CDR3 coding DNA: TGTGCCAGCAGCTTATACAGTCACACTGAAGCTTTCTTT.

This clonotype has at least ten counts. The chain uses TRBV10-3 and TRBJ1-5; D is possibly TRBD1 (5 bases). From germline, CDR1 is ENHRY and CDR2 SYGVKD. This CDR3 is built from 16 residues. V shed 4 bases and J shed 4 bases, with 17 bases lying between them. CDR3 region: CAISGSPGQGNQPQHF. The CDR3 DNA reads TGTGCCATCAGTGGTTCCCCGGGGCAGGGAAATCAGCCCCAGCATTTT.

Many counts were recorded for this clonotype. This chain uses TRBV27 with TRBJ1-6; tentative D call: TRBD1 (6 bases). This CDR3 is built from 16 residues. Between the trimmed V and J ends, which lost 2 bases and 5 bases, there was a span of 13 bases. From germline, CDR1 is MNHEY and CDR2 SMNVEV (reference sequence). CDR3 amino acids: CASSLRTVGHNSPLHF. DNA of the CDR3: TGTGCCAGCAGTTTACGGACAGTCGGACATAATTCACCCCTCCACTTT.

The chain links TRBV5-1 to TRBJ2-6; 7 bases are a match to TRBD1. J was trimmed by 0 bases and V by 4 bases; bases with no gene match: 7. There are 17 residues in the CDR3. CDR1 is SGHRS and CDR2 is YFSETQ in the germline V gene. For the CDR3, the DNA is TGCGCCAGCAGCCTACCGGGACAGCCCTCTGGGGCCAACGTCCTGACTTTC. Translating gives CASSLPGQPSGANVLTF.

This clonotype was seen only a few times. In DNA, the CDR3 is TGTGCCAGCAGCTTAAACGCCCAGACTAATGAAAAACTGTTTTTT. Protein: CASSLNAQTNEKLFF. The chain combines TRBV7-2 with TRBJ1-4; no definite D call. This CDR3 contains 15 residues. V was pared by 2 bases and J by 2 bases, with 9 bases between. Germline CDR1 reads SGHTA; CDR2 reads FQGNSA. The variable domain in full, with the rest retrieved from reference TRBV7-2 and TRBJ1-4, is GAGVSQSPSNKVTEKGKDVELRCDPISGHTALYWYRQSLGQGLEFLIYFQGNSAPDKSGLPSDRFSAERTGGSVSTLTIQRTQQEDSAVYLCASSLNAQTNEKLFFGSGTQLSVL.

The table lists this clonotype with a few counts. The chain uses TRBV6-4 and TRBJ2-6; 7 bases align to TRBD1. Germline V CDR1 and CDR2: MRHNA, SNTAGT. V lost 4 bases, J lost 7 bases, and 4 bases stayed unmatched. The CDR3 has 14 amino acids. CDR3 bases: TGTGCCAGCAGTGGGACAGGAGGAGCCAACGTCCTGACTTTC. It encodes CASSGTGGANVLTF.

This clonotype was detected many times. CDR3 nucleotides: TGCAGCCCTGACCAAGGGTTATCCTACGAGCAGTACTTC. This sequence encodes CSPDQGLSYEQYF. This chain links TRBV29-1 with TRBJ2-7; no clear D gene. Germline loops: CDR1 SQVTM, CDR2 ANQGSEA. V lost 8 bases and J 1 base, leaving 15 bases between the germline ends. The CDR3 loop spans 13 amino acids.

This clonotype appeared a few times. The chain joins TRBV4-3 to TRBJ2-6; TRBD1 aligns across 9 bases. With 5 bases clipped from V and 2 bases from J, the junction kept 10 bases outside the gene matches. Germline V lookup: CDR1 LGHNA, CDR2 YSLEER. The CDR3 has 18 amino acids. The CDR3 nucleotides read TGCGCCAGCAGCGCAACCGGGACAGGGTACGCTGGGGCCAACGTCCTGACTTTC. The encoded protein is CASSATGTGYAGANVLTF.

This clonotype was detected a few times. The chain couples TRBV7-9 to TRBJ1-4, with a weak D call TRBD1 (6 bases). The germline gives CDR1 SEHNR, CDR2 FQNEAQ (reference sequence). Deletions cut 7 bases from V and 6 bases from J, with 18 bases between. The CDR3 loop spans 15 amino acids. The CDR3 region has the DNA TGTGCCAGCAACTGGGGAGAAGGACAGCATGAAAAACTGTTTTTT. Amino acid sequence: CASNWGEGQHEKLFF.

This clonotype has a count of ten or more. The chain couples TRBV29-1 to TRBJ2-3; D might be TRBD1 or TRBD2, each matching 5 bases. The CDR3 extends over 12 amino acids. Germline values: CDR1 SQVTM, CDR2 ANQGSEA. Trimming took off 3 bases at V and 1 base at J, with 5 bases between the two ends. CDR3 sequence: CSVEGGTDTQYF. The CDR3 DNA is TGCAGCGTTGAGGGGGGCACAGATACGCAGTATTTT.

Concerning this clonotype itself: A read error may account for a junction end that differs from germline. The chain combines TRBV29-1 with TRBJ2-1; D remains ambiguous. Germline CDR1 reads SQVTM; CDR2 reads ANQGSEA. The CDR3 consists of 11 residues. The CDR3, as DNA: TGCAGCGCTGAAAGACTGAATGAGCAGTTCTTC. Protein: CSAERLNEQFF.

This sequence joins TRBV27 and TRBJ1-1; D call uncertain. Germline-derived CDR1 and CDR2 are MNHEY and SMNVEV (reference sequence). V lost 2 bases and J 6 bases, leaving 10 bases between the germline ends. This CDR3 region has 13 residues. DNA for the CDR3: TGTGCCAGCAGTTTAATGGCAGACGCTGAAGCTTTCTTT. Encoded protein: CASSLMADAEAFF.

Only a few counts were recorded for this clonotype. The chain employs TRBV2 and TRBJ1-5; weak D call: TRBD1 (6 bases). With 7 bases removed from V and 1 base from J, the gap between germline ends came to 11 bases. Germline lookup yields CDR1 SNHLY and CDR2 FYNNEI. The CDR3 totals 14 residues. The DNA for the CDR3 is TGTGCCAGCACGTGGAGGGGGAGCAATCAGCCCCAGCATTTT. Protein product: CASTWRGSNQPQHF. Supplemented by reference TRBV2 and TRBJ1-5, the full variable domain reads EPEVTQTPSHQVTQMGQEVILRCVPISNHLYFYWYRQILGQKVEFLVSFYNNEISEKSEIFDDQFSVERPDGSNFTLKIRSTKLEDSAMYFCASTWRGSNQPQHFGDGTRLSIL.

This clonotype has more than one count but fewer than ten. The chain is built from TRBV29-1 and TRBJ2-4; maybe TRBD2 (5 bases). Germline loops: CDR1 SQVTM, CDR2 ANQGSEA. V lost 5 bases, J lost 9 bases, and 20 bases lay in between. CDR3 size: 14 residues. CDR3 bases: TGCAGCGTTTTAGCGTCGGACCCCCCGGGCATTCAGTACTTC. It specifies CSVLASDPPGIQYF.

This clonotype showed up just a few times. The gene calls are TRBV3-1 and TRBJ2-6; D is uncertain. With 4 bases removed from V and 4 bases from J, the gap between germline ends came to 8 bases. The CDR3 consists of 14 residues. Germline values: CDR1 LGHDT, CDR2 YNNKEL (reference sequence). CDR3 residues: CASSLLTGANVLTF. Written as DNA, the CDR3 is TGTGCCAGCAGCCTATTGACGGGGGCCAACGTCCTGACTTTC.